This T cell receptor (beta chain) was sequenced for a study of metastatic and nonmetastatic thyroid tumors. Whole-study context: Peripheral blood and tumor or nodule samples from malignant and benign thyroid patients were compared.

Before thyroid surgery, none of the patients had received any treatment. By its share, this clone is medium-sized. With 0 bases removed from V and 9 bases from J, the gap between germline ends came to 21 bases. The CDR3 sequence is 16 residues long. Germline CDR1 is DFQATT and CDR2 is SNEGSKA (reference sequence). TCRdb re-analyzed the PCR reads using MiXCR. The sample lists 14,000 or so clones; less than 35% were seen once. The sequence was obtained from a female donor with papillary thyroid cancer or a benign thyroid nodule (not recorded which). Some clones in this sample may be carry-over from other donors' samples. The chain uses TRBV20-1 and TRBJ1-5, with D tentatively TRBD1 (5 bases). Sequencing used tumor tissue. Written as DNA, the CDR3 is TGCAGTGCTAGAGAAGGAGTAGGAGGGGCAGTAAGGCCCCAGCATTTT. Translation gives CSAREGVGGAVRPQHF.